This T cell receptor (beta chain) was captured in a study of T cells expressing NK-cell markers. Using the 5' RACE reads, TCRdb records one entry per CDR3 protein without DNA. The record lists 500,000 to 700,000 distinct CDR3 sequences, of which the ten most abundant hold under 4.5%. From germline, CDR1 is MDHEN and CDR2 SYDVKM. The CDR3 has 16 residues. Sequenced material: blood T cells: a sorted CD56 or NKG2C T cell subset, CD4+ or CD8+ T cells, or bulk PBMC T cells (not recorded which). V is TRBV28 and J is TRBJ2-7; lacking DNA, the TRBD1 call made by TCRdb goes unchecked. The sequence was obtained from a young man in good health. This CDR3 reads CASSPTGTGKAYEQYF.